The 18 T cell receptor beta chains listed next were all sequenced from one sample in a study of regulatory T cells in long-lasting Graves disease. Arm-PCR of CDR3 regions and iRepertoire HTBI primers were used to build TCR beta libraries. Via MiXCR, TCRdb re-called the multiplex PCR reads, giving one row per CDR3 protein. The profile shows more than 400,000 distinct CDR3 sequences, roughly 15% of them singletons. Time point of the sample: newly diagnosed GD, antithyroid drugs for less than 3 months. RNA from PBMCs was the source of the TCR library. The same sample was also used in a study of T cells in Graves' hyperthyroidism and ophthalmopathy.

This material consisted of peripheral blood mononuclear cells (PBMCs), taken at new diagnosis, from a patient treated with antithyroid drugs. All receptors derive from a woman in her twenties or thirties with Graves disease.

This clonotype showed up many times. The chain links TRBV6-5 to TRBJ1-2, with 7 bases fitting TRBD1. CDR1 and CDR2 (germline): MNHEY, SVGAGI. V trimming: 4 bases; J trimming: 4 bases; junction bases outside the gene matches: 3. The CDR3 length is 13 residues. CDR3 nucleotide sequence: TGTGCCAGCAGTTCGGGACAGACCTATGGCTACACCTTC. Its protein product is CASSSGQTYGYTF.

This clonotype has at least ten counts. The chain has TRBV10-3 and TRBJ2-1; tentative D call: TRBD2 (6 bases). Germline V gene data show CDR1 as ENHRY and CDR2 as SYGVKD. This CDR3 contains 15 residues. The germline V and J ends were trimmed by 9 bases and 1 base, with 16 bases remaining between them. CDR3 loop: CAIGDSGRSYNEQFF. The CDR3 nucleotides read TGTGCCATTGGGGACTCCGGTAGGTCCTACAATGAGCAGTTCTTC.

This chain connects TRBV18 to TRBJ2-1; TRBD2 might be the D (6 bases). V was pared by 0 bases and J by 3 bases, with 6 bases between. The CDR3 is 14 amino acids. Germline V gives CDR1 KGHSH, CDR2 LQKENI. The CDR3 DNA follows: TGTGCCAGCTCACCACCTAGCGGCTACAATGAGCAGTTCTTC. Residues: CASSPPSGYNEQFF.

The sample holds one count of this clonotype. The CDR3 loop is CASSEWREVSEQFF. CDR3 sequence (DNA): TGTGCCAGCAGTGAATGGCGGGAGGTAAGTGAGCAGTTCTTC. The chain uses TRBV25-1 and TRBJ2-1; 8 nucleotides agree with TRBD2. This CDR3 is 14 amino acids long. The V segment lost 1 base and the J segment 9 bases; nucleotides outside the gene matches: 5. CDR1 and CDR2 (germline): MGHDK, SYGVNS.

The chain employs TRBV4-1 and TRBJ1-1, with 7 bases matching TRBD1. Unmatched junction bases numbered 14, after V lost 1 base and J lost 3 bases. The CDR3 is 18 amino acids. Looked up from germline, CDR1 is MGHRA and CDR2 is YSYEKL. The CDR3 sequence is CASSQAVAGGLGDTEAFF. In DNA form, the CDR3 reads TGCGCCAGCAGCCAAGCGGTGGCAGGGGGTCTCGGGGACACTGAAGCTTTCTTT.

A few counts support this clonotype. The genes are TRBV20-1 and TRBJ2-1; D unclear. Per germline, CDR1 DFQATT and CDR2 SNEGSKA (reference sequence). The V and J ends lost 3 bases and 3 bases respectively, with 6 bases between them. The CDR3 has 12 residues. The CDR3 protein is CSARLSYNEQFF. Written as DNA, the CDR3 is TGCAGTGCTAGGCTTAGCTACAATGAGCAGTTCTTC.

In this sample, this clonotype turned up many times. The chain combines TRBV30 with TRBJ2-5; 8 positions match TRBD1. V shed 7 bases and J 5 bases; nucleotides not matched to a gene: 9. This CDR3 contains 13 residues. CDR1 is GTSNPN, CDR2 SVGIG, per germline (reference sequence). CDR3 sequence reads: CASSGGTWETQYF. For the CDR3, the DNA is TGTGCCTCCTCAGGGGGCACGTGGGAGACCCAGTACTTC.

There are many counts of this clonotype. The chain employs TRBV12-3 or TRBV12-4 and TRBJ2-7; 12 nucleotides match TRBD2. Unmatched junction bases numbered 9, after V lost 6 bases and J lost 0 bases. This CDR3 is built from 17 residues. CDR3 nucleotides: TGTGCCAGCAGCCGCCTGGGACTAGCGGGTCCCTCCTACGAGCAGTACTTC. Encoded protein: CASSRLGLAGPSYEQYF.

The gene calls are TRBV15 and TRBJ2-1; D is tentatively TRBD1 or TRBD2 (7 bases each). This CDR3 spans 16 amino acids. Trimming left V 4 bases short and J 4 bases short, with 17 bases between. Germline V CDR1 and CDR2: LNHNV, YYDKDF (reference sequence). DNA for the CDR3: TGTGCCACCAGCAAGCCGCGGGGGACAGCGTACAATGAGCAGTTCTTC. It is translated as CATSKPRGTAYNEQFF.

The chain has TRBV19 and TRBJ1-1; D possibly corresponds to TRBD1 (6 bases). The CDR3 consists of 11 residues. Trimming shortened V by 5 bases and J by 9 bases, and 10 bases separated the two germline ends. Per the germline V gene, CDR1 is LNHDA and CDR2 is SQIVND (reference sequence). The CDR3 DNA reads TGTGCCAGTAGTGCAGGGGTTCAAGCTTTCTTT. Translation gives CASSAGVQAFF.

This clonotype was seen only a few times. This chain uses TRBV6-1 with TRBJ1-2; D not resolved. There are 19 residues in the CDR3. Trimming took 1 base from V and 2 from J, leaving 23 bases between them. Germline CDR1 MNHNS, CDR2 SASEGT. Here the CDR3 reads CASSEVPNQTTRWNYGYTF. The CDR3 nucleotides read TGTGCCAGCAGTGAAGTCCCCAATCAGACAACCCGGTGGAACTATGGCTACACCTTC.

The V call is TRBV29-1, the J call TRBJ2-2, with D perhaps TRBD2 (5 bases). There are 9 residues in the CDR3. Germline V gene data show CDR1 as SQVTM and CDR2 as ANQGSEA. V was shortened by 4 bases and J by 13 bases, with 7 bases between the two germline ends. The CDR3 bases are TGCAGCGTTGCCCGGGGGCTGTTTTTT. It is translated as CSVARGLFF.

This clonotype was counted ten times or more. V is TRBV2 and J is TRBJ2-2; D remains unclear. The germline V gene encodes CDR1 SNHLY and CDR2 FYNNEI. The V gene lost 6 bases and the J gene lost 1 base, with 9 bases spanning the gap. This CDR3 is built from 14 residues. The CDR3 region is CASRGRRNTGELFF. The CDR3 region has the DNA TGTGCCAGCAGAGGCAGGAGGAACACCGGGGAGCTGTTTTTT.

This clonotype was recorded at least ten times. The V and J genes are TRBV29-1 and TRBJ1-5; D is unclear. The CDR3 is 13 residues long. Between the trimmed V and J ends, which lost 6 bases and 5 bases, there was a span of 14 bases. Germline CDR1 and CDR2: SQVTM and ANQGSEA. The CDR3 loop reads CSVSVTQDQPQHF. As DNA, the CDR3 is TGCAGCGTCAGTGTAACGCAGGATCAGCCCCAGCATTTT.

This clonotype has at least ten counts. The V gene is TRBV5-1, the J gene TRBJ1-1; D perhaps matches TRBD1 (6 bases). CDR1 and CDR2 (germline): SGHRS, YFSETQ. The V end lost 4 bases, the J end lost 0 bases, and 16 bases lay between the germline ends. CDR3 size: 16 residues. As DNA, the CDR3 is TGCGCCAGCAGCCTTAGAACAGGGTATATGAACACTGAAGCTTTCTTT. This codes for CASSLRTGYMNTEAFF.

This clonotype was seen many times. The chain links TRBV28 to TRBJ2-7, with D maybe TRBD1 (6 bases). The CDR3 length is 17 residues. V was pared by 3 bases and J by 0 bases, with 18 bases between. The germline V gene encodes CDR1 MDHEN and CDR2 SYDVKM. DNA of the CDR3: TGTGCCAGCAGTTTCTCCCACGGCGACAGGAGCTCCTACGAGCAGTACTTC. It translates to CASSFSHGDRSSYEQYF.

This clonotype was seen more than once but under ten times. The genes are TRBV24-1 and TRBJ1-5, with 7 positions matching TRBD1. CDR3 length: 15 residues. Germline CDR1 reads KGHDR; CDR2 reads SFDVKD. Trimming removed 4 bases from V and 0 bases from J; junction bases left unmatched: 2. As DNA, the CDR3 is TGTGCCACCAGTGAGGGACAGTATAGCAATCAGCCCCAGCATTTT. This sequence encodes CATSEGQYSNQPQHF.

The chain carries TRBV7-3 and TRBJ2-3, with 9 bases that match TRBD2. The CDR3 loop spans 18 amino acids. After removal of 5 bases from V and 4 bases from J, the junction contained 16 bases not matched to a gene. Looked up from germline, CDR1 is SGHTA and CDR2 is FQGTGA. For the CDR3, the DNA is TGTGCCAGCAGCGACCGACGCGGGGTAGCGGGAGTCGCAGATACGCAGTATTTT. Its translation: CASSDRRGVAGVADTQYF.